A selection of T cell receptor beta chains follows, all from one sample in a study of prognosis after radiotherapy for stage I lung cancer. TCRdb reprocessed the multiplex PCR reads with MiXCR, giving one entry per CDR3 protein. The sample includes 20,000 or so distinct CDR3 sequences, around 26% of them seen just once. Sequenced here: PBMCs, sampled before or after stereotactic body radiation therapy (not recorded which). The receptors were sampled from a donor at least 50 years old with non-small cell lung cancer. The conserved cysteine and the conserved F or W are not part of the CDR3 here. For some rows the clone size is stated as once, few or many, or as a class when expanded; others skip it.

J gene,clone size,V gene,CDR3 protein
TRBJ2-1,many,TRBV20-1,SAREVNEQF
TRBJ2-3,many,TRBV28,ASSSDTDTQY
TRBJ2-7,-,TRBV3-1,ASSQNFEPFEQY
TRBJ2-3,many,TRBV27,ASSLLAADTQY
TRBJ1-1,-,TRBV6-5,ASSYCTGAKAF
TRBJ1-2,once,TRBV20-1,SARHDSYCYT
TRBJ1-1,many,TRBV2,ARGTGVNTEAF
TRBJ2-5,few,TRBV19,ASSEGSWGEAQY
TRBJ1-2,many,TRBV28,ASSYSPGHEGYT
TRBJ2-3,many,TRBV27,ASSSIYESTDTQY
TRBJ2-3,many,TRBV2,ASSYTGASTDTQY
TRBJ1-3,many,TRBV7-2,ASSQSARDTIY
TRBJ2-7,many,TRBV7-2,ASSLIGNYEQY
TRBJ2-1,many,TRBV6-9,ASSYHRTGSEQF
TRBJ2-2,many,TRBV2,ASRVFAGELF
TRBJ2-3,many,TRBV5-1,ASSSTGTSGDPRTDTQY
TRBJ1-4,many,TRBV2,ASSRDGATNEKLF
TRBJ2-3,many,TRBV24-1,ATSDRDSSDTQY
TRBJ2-7,many,TRBV27,ASSSGKRAYEQY
TRBJ1-2,many,TRBV7-2,ASSGQPFNYGYT
TRBJ2-5,many,TRBV7-2,ASSLADWTQY
TRBJ2-1,-,TRBV20-1,SARTCGSGNEQF
TRBJ2-1,many,TRBV20-1,SADAGTQSSYNEQF
TRBJ1-1,many,TRBV19,ASSFGGNTEAF
TRBJ2-7,many,TRBV6-1,ASRQSRDLSSYEQY
TRBJ1-6,many,TRBV28,ASSLLTGEYNSPLH
TRBJ2-5,many,TRBV11-2,ASSLGETGLGTQY
TRBJ2-1,many,TRBV28,ASSIPTGRGQF
TRBJ2-1,many,TRBV11-2,ASSLGAGAINEQF
TRBJ2-7,medium-sized,TRBV7-2,ASSQAPLSSYEQY
TRBJ2-6,many,TRBV9,ASSVGGTGANVLT
TRBJ2-1,medium-sized,TRBV10-2,ASSYLGYNEQF
TRBJ2-7,-,TRBV30,AWRHRQGASYEQY
TRBJ2-2,-,TRBV19,ASRGSLAGPTGELF
TRBJ2-2,medium-sized,TRBV11-2,ASSRTGNTGELF
TRBJ1-1,many,TRBV7-9,ASRRVNTEAF
TRBJ2-1,many,TRBV4-1,ASKPGSAAAFEQF
TRBJ1-6,-,TRBV3-1,ASSHRHDRDNSSLH
TRBJ2-5,many,TRBV5-8,ASSRGLAGDGETQY
TRBJ2-1,-,TRBV19,ASSDRTSSSYNEQF
TRBJ1-2,many,TRBV6-2/TRBV6-3,ASSSDRFYT